Listed below are T cell receptor beta chains from one sample, sequenced in a study of CD8 T cells in Susac syndrome. TCRdb reanalysed the immunoSEQ multiplex PCR reads using MiXCR and keeps one entry per CDR3 protein. The table includes about 300,000 distinct CDR3 sequences, roughly nine tenths detected once. Sequenced material: CD4+ T cells from PBMCs. These receptors originate from a human donor with multiple sclerosis. Each CDR3 is given with its conserved first and last residue. The D gene is left open where the match is weak. Part of the rows lack a size; the others show once, few, many or a class for expanded clones.

d_gene: TRBD2
j_gene: TRBJ2-3
v_gene: TRBV19
abundance: once
CDR3aa: CASSISASGGGTDTQYF
CDR3nt: TGTGCCAGTAGTATTTCGGCTAGCGGGGGGGGCACAGATACGCAGTATTTT

d_gene: -
j_gene: TRBJ2-1
v_gene: TRBV7-9
abundance: -
CDR3aa: CASSLTAEGEQFF
CDR3nt: TGTGCCAGCAGCTTAACGGCCGAGGGTGAGCAGTTCTTC

d_gene: -
j_gene: TRBJ1-6
v_gene: TRBV4-1
abundance: -
CDR3aa: CASTLEIHNEQPLHF
CDR3nt: TGCGCCAGCACCCTCGAAATACACAACGAACAACCCCTCCACTTT

d_gene: -
j_gene: TRBJ2-2
v_gene: TRBV7-2
abundance: few
CDR3aa: CASSLEFGTGELFF
CDR3nt: TGTGCCAGCAGCTTAGAGTTTGGGACCGGGGAGCTGTTTTTT

d_gene: -
j_gene: TRBJ1-1
v_gene: TRBV30
abundance: -
CDR3aa: CAWNLILGNTEAFF
CDR3nt: TGTGCCTGGAACCTAATACTGGGGAACACTGAAGCTTTCTTT

d_gene: -
j_gene: TRBJ1-3
v_gene: TRBV20-1
abundance: -
CDR3aa: CSADTDGGGNTIYF
CDR3nt: TGCAGTGCCGACACGGACGGCGGAGGAAACACCATATATTTT

d_gene: -
j_gene: TRBJ2-1
v_gene: TRBV10-3
abundance: -
CDR3aa: CAISESTGYNEQFF
CDR3nt: TGTGCCATCAGTGAGTCCACGGGATACAATGAGCAGTTCTTC

d_gene: TRBD2
j_gene: TRBJ2-7
v_gene: TRBV7-6
abundance: -
CDR3aa: CASSLRTSGVSYEQYF
CDR3nt: TGTGCCAGCAGCTTGAGGACTAGCGGGGTATCCTACGAGCAGTACTTC

d_gene: TRBD2
j_gene: TRBJ2-7
v_gene: TRBV6-1
abundance: -
CDR3aa: CASRPTSGGAEQYF
CDR3nt: TGTGCCAGCAGGCCCACTAGCGGGGGGGCCGAGCAGTACTTC

d_gene: -
j_gene: TRBJ2-7
v_gene: TRBV20-1
abundance: -
CDR3aa: CSARVATGFNEQYF
CDR3nt: TGCAGTGCTAGAGTGGCTACTGGGTTCAACGAGCAGTACTTC

d_gene: -
j_gene: TRBJ1-1
v_gene: TRBV7-9
abundance: once
CDR3aa: CASSSSPGGFRAEAFF
CDR3nt: TGTGCCAGCAGCTCCTCCCCCGGGGGCTTTAGAGCTGAAGCTTTCTTT

d_gene: -
j_gene: TRBJ1-2
v_gene: TRBV18
abundance: -
CDR3aa: CASSPGGRNYGYTF
CDR3nt: TGTGCCAGCTCACCGGGGGGCAGGAACTATGGCTACACCTTC

d_gene: -
j_gene: TRBJ1-1
v_gene: TRBV20-1
abundance: -
CDR3aa: CSARRTGSSIIQAFF
CDR3nt: TGCAGTGCCCGCCGCACTGGGTCCAGCATCATTCAAGCTTTCTTT

d_gene: TRBD2
j_gene: TRBJ2-3
v_gene: TRBV29-1
abundance: -
CDR3aa: CSVEDHLGGEGSTDTQYF
CDR3nt: TGCAGCGTTGAAGACCACCTCGGGGGGGAGGGGAGCACAGATACGCAGTATTTT

d_gene: TRBD2
j_gene: TRBJ2-7
v_gene: TRBV27
abundance: -
CDR3aa: CASRPRRLADTSYEQYF
CDR3nt: TGTGCCAGCAGGCCTAGGAGACTAGCGGACACCTCCTACGAGCAGTACTTC

d_gene: TRBD2
j_gene: TRBJ2-3
v_gene: TRBV5-1
abundance: -
CDR3aa: CASSFFGTTSDTQYF
CDR3nt: TGCGCCAGCAGTTTCTTCGGGACTACATCAGATACGCAGTATTTT